This T cell receptor (beta chain) is from a study of blood T cell repertoires in COVID-19. While infection was still active, Seattle patients were enrolled and then followed longitudinally. Original processing methods: Amplification with reference gene primers provided the estimates of nucleated cell counts. The method was immunoSEQ multiplex PCR; TCRdb's version includes in-frame clones alone and lacks a portion of them. The V and J calls and clone size were taken over from that table, and D and trimming were inferred from the DNA. Of approximately 270,000 clones listed, approximately 88% are singletons. Looked up from germline, CDR1 is MNHEY and CDR2 is SMNVEV (reference sequence). The ends lost 7 bases at V and 10 bases at J; junction bases unmatched: 10. There are 14 residues in the CDR3.

This rearrangement joins TRBV27 to TRBJ1-6, with 7 bases fitting TRBD1. The sample consisted of peripheral blood. This TCR came from a woman under 40 with COVID-19, enrolled during active disease. DNA of the CDR3: TGTGCCAGCACCCTATCAGGGGGAGACTCACCCCTCCACTTT. It specifies CASTLSGGDSPLHF.